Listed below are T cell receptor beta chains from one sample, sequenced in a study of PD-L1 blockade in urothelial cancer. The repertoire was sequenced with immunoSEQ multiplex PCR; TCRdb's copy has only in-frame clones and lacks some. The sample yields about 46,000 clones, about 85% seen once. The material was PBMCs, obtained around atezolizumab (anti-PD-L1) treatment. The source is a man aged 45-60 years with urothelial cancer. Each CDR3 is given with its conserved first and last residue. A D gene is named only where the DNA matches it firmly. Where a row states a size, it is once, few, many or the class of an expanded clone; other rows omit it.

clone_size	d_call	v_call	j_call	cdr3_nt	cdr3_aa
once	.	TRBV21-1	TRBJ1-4	TGTGCCAGCGTTGCCGGGACAGGGTCAACTAATGAAAAACTGTTTTTT	CASVAGTGSTNEKLFF
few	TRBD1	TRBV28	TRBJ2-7	TGTGCCAGCAGTCTGCAGGGGGCTTCCTACGAGCAGTACTTC	CASSLQGASYEQYF
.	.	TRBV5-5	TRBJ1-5	TGTGCCAGCAGCGGCCAAAGTAGCAATCAGCCCCAGCATTTT	CASSGQSSNQPQHF
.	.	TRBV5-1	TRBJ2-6	TGCGCCAGCAGGCCTTCAGGGGTCTCTGGGGCCAACGTCCTGACTTTC	CASRPSGVSGANVLTF
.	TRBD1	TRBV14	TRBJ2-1	TGTGCCAGCAGCCAAGGACAGGGGGTCGCGGCCCGGAGTCACAATGAGCAGTTCTTC	CASSQGQGVAARSHNEQFF
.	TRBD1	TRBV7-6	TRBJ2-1	TGTGCCAGCAGCCTACAGGGGGTAGGATCCTTGAGGAGGTACAATGAGCAGTTCTTC	CASSLQGVGSLRRYNEQFF
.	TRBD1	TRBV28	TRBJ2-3	TGTGCCAGCAGCCGCCGGCAGGGGGACACAGATACGCAGTATTTT	CASSRRQGDTDTQYF
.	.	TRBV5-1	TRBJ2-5	TGCGCCAGCAGCTTGGTCTTCCAGCAAGAGACCCAGTACTTC	CASSLVFQQETQYF
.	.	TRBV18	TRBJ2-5	TGTGCCAGCTCACCAGCGGCAAGACAAGAGACCCAGTACTTC	CASSPAARQETQYF
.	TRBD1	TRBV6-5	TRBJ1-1	TGTGCCAGCATCCGGGGACAGGGCGGAACTGAAGCTTTCTTT	CASIRGQGGTEAFF
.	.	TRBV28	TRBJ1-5	TGTGCCAGCAGTTTGGGCGGGTATAGCAATCAGCCCCAGCATTTT	CASSLGGYSNQPQHF
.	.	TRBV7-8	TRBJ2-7	TGTGCCAGCAGCTTGGGCAGATACGAGCAGTACTTC	CASSLGRYEQYF
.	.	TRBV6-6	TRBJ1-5	TGTGCCAGCAGTATTAAAGGGGGTTCCAATCAGCCCCAGCATTTT	CASSIKGGSNQPQHF
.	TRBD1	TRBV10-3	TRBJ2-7	TGTGCCATCAGTGGGGCGGACAGGGCTTTAGCCTACGAGCAGTACTTC	CAISGADRALAYEQYF
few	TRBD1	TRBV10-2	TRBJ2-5	TGCGCCAGCAGTGAGGCCTCCGGGGGGACAGGGGTTCGTCGAGAGACCCAGTACTTC	CASSEASGGTGVRRETQYF
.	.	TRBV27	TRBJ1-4	TGTGCCAGCACCACCACCTGGGGGGGCCCATGGGGAAAAAAACTGTTTTTT	CASTTTWGGPWGKKLFF
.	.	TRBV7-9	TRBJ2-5	TGTGCCAGCAGCTTCGAGACTAGAGAGACCCAGTACTTC	CASSFETRETQYF
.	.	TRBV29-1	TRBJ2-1	TGCAGCGTCACTCTAGCAGCTAATGAGCAGTTCTTC	CSVTLAANEQFF
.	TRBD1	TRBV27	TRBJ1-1	TGTGCCAGCAGTGTACAGGGGAGGACTGAAGCTTTCTTT	CASSVQGRTEAFF
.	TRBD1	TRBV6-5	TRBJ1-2	TGTGCCAGCAGTTACAACGGCCCCCAGGGGGCCGGGGGCTACACCTTC	CASSYNGPQGAGGYTF
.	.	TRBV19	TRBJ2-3	TGTGCCAGTAGTATGGGTCCCACCGGGACACCTACAAGTACGCAGTATTTT	CASSMGPTGTPTSTQYF
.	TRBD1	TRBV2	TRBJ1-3	TGTGCCAGCAGTAGGGACAGTCATGGAAACACCATATATTTT	CASSRDSHGNTIYF
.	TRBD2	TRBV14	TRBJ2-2	TGTGCCAGCAGCCAACTGATAGGACTAGCGGGAGGCGCCGGGGAGCTGTTTTTT	CASSQLIGLAGGAGELFF
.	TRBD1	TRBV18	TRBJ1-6	TGTGCCACCGGGACAGGGGCCGCCTATAATTCACCCCTCCACTTT	CATGTGAAYNSPLHF
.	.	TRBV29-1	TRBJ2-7	TGCAGCGTGGGGCGCGACCAGAGCTCCTACGAGCAGTACTTC	CSVGRDQSSYEQYF
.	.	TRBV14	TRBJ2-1	TGTGCCAGCAGCCAAGCACAGGGTATCTACAATGAGCAGTTCTTC	CASSQAQGIYNEQFF
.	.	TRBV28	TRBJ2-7	TGTGCCAGCGCACTAGCTACGGGTCGGCCCTACGAGCAGTACTTC	CASALATGRPYEQYF
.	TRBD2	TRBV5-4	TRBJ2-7	TGTGCCAGCAGCTTGGGACTAGCGGGGCGCGAGCAGTACTTC	CASSLGLAGREQYF
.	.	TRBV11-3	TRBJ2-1	TGTGCCAGCAGCTTTGGGGAAGAGAGGGGACGGGAGAGCTCCTACAATGAGCAGTTCTTC	CASSFGEERGRESSYNEQFF
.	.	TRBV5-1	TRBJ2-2	TGCGCCAGCAGCTCCACTCGTAACACCGGGGAGCTGTTTTTT	CASSSTRNTGELFF
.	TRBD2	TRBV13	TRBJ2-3	TGTGCCAGCAGCCGCAGTAGCGGGGGGTCCACAGATACGCAGTATTTT	CASSRSSGGSTDTQYF
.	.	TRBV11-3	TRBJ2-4	TGTGCCAGCAGCTCGTCTCTAGCCAAAAACATTCAGTACTTC	CASSSSLAKNIQYF
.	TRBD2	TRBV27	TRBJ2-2	TGTGCCAGCAGTCCCGGGACTAGCGGGAGTATCGGGGAGCTGTTTTTT	CASSPGTSGSIGELFF
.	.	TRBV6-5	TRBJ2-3	TGTGCCAGCAGACAGGGAGCCCTGGGAGATACGCAGTATTTT	CASRQGALGDTQYF
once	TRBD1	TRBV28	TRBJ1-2	TGTGCCAGCAGGTGGGTCGGACAGGGCTATGGCTACACCTTC	CASRWVGQGYGYTF